Reported below is one T cell receptor beta chain. Its antigen is still unknown. Per the germline V gene, CDR1 is MNHNS and CDR2 is SASEGT. This CDR3 contains 16 residues. V was clipped by 0 bases and J by 4 bases, with 15 bases between them. This sample was included in a study of T cell repertoires in cytomegalovirus infection. As for the study in general: TCR beta signatures that were public indicated CMV infection and matching HLA type.

Findings of the study overall: It was HLA-C-restricted CMV-specific TCR beta clonotypes that dominated the response ex vivo. Cumulated frequencies of public TCR beta families served to identify carriers of CMV plus the relevant HLA.

TCRdb ran MiXCR on the reads and lists one entry per CDR3 protein. The sample includes 740,000 or so distinct CDR3 sequences, 35% to 45% of them seen just once. J is TRBJ1-1 and V is TRBV6-1; D unclear. Material for sequencing was PBMCs. This clonotype was obtained from a human donor in good health (CMV status not recorded). Some clones in this sample may be carry-over from other donors' samples. The chain's CDR3 is CASSEAVSRVSTEAFF. As DNA, the CDR3 is TGTGCCAGCAGTGAAGCGGTTTCTCGGGTTAGCACTGAAGCTTTCTTT.